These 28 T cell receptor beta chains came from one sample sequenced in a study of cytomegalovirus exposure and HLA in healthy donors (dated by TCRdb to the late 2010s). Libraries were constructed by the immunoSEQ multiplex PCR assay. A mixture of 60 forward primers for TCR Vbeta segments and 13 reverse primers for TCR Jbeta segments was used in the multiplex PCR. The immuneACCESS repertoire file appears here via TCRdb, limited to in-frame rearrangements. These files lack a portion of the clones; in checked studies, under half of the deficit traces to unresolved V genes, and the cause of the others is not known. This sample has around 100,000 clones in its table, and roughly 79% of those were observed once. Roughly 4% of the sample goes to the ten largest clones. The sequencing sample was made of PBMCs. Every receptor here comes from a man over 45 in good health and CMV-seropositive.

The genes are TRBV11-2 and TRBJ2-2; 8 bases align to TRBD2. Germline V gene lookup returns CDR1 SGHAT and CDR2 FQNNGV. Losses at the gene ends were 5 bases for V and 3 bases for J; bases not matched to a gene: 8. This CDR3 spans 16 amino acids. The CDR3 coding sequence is TGTGCCAGCAGCCCCGGGGGGGGGATGTACACCGGGGAGCTGTTTTTT. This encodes CASSPGGGMYTGELFF. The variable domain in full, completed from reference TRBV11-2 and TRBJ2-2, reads EAGVAQSPRYKIIEKRQSVAFWCNPISGHATLYWYQQILGQGPKLLIQFQNNGVVDDSQLPKDRFSAERLKGVDSTLKIQPAKLEDSAVYLCASSPGGGMYTGELFFGEGSRLTVL.

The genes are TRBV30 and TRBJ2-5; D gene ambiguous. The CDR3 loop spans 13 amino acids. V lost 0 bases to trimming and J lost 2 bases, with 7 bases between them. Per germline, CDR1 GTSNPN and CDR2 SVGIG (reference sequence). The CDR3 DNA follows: TGTGCCTGGAGTGTTCGTCAGCAAGAGACCCAGTACTTC. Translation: CAWSVRQQETQYF. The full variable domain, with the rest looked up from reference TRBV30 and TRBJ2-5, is SQTIHQWPATLVQPVGSPLSLECTVEGTSNPNLYWYRQAAGRGLQLLFYSVGIGQISSEVPQNLSASRPQDRQFILSSKKLLLSDSGFYLCAWSVRQQETQYFGPGTRLLVL.

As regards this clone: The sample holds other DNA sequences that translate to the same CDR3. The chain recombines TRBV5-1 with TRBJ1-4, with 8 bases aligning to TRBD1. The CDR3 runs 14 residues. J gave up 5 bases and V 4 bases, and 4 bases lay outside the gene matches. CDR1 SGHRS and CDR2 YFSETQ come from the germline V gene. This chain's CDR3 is CASSPGQGNEKLFF. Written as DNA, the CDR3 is TGCGCCAGCAGCCCCGGACAGGGCAATGAAAAACTGTTTTTT.

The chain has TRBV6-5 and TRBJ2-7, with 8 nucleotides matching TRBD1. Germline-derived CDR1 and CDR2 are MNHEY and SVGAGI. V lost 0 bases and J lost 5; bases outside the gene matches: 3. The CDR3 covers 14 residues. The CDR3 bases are TGTGCCAGCAGTTACTCTCAGGGGGCCGACGAGCAGTACTTC. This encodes CASSYSQGADEQYF.

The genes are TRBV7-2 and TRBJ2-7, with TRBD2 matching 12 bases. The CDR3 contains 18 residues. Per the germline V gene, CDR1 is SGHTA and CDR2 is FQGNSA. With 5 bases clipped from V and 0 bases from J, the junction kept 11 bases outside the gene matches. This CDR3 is CASSTRGGLAGPSYEQYF. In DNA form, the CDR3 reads TGTGCCAGCAGCACGCGGGGGGGACTAGCGGGTCCCTCCTACGAGCAGTACTTC.

For the CDR3, the DNA is TGTGCCAGCAGTCTAGAAACGGCCTACAATGAGCAGTTCTTC. The encoded protein is CASSLETAYNEQFF. J is TRBJ2-1 and V is TRBV6-1; D ambiguous. V dropped 5 bases and J dropped 2 bases, with 10 bases sitting between them. CDR1 MNHNS and CDR2 SASEGT come from the germline V gene. The length of the CDR3 is 14 residues.

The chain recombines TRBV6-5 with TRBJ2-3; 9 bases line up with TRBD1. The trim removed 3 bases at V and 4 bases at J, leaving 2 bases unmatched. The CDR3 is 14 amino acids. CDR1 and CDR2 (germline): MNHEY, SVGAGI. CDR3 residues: CASSYTGGPDTQYF. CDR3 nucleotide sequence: TGTGCCAGCAGTTATACAGGGGGCCCAGATACGCAGTATTTT.

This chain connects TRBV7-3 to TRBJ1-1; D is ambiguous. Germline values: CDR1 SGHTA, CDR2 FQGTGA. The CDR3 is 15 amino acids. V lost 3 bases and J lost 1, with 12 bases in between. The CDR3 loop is CASSFSRRRNTEAFF. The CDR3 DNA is TGTGCCAGCAGCTTTTCCCGACGGAGGAACACTGAAGCTTTCTTT.

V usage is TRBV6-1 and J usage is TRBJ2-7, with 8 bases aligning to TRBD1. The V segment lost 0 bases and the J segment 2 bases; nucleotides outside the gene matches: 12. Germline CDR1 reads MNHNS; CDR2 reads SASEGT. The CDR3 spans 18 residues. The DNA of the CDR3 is TGTGCCAGCAGTGAAGCGGGACTTGGACAGGGCTTTCCCTACGAGCAGTACTTC. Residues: CASSEAGLGQGFPYEQYF.

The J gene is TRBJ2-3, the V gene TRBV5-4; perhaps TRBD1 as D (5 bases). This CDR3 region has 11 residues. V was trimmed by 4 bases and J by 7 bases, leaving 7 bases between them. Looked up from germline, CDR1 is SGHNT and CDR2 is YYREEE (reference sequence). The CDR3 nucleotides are TGTGCCAGCAGCCGACAGAATACGCAGTATTTT. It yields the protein CASSRQNTQYF.

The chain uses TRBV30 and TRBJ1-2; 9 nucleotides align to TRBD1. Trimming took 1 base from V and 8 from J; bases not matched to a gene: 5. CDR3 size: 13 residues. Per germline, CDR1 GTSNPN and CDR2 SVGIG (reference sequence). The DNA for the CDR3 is TGTGCCTGGAGTGAACAGGGGGCAGAAGGCTACACCTTC. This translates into CAWSEQGAEGYTF. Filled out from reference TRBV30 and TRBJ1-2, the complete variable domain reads SQTIHQWPATLVQPVGSPLSLECTVEGTSNPNLYWYRQAAGRGLQLLFYSVGIGQISSEVPQNLSASRPQDRQFILSSKKLLLSDSGFYLCAWSEQGAEGYTFGSGTRLTVV.

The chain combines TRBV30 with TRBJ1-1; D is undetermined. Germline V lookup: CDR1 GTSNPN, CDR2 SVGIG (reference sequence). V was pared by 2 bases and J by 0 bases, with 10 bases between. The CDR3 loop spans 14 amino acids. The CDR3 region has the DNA TGTGCCTGGAGTAAAGCGTCCATGAACACTGAAGCTTTCTTT. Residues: CAWSKASMNTEAFF. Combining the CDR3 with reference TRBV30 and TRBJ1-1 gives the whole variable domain SQTIHQWPATLVQPVGSPLSLECTVEGTSNPNLYWYRQAAGRGLQLLFYSVGIGQISSEVPQNLSASRPQDRQFILSSKKLLLSDSGFYLCAWSKASMNTEAFFGQGTRLTVV.

This CDR3 is CATDRAISGANVLTF. CDR3 DNA sequence: TGTGCCACCGACAGGGCGATTTCCGGGGCCAACGTCCTGACTTTC. The chain is built from TRBV18 and TRBJ2-6; 7 nucleotides line up with TRBD1. Germline V gives CDR1 KGHSH, CDR2 LQKENI. The CDR3 covers 15 residues. Germline trimming cut 10 bases from V and 4 bases from J; bases unmatched to any gene: 10. Looking up the rest from reference TRBV18 and TRBJ2-6 gives the full variable domain: NAGVMQNPRHLVRRRGQEARLRCSPMKGHSHVYWYRQLPEEGLKFMVYLQKENIIDESGMPKERFSAEFPKEGPSILRIQQVVRGDSAAYFCATDRAISGANVLTFGAGSRLTVL.

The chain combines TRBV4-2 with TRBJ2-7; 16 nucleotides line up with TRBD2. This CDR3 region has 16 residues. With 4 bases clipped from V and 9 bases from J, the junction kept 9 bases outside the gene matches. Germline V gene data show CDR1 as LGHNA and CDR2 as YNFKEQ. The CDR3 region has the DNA TGTGCCAGCAGCCCGGGACTAGCGGGAGGGGGACTCGTGCAGTACTTC. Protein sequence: CASSPGLAGGGLVQYF.

The CDR3 protein is CASRGASPGTDTQYF. The CDR3 DNA follows: TGTGCCAGCAGAGGGGCATCGCCGGGCACAGATACGCAGTATTTT. This sequence joins TRBV27 and TRBJ2-3; D is possibly TRBD1 (5 bases). Trimming pared 6 bases from V and 1 base from J, leaving 14 bases between. The CDR3 loop spans 15 amino acids. The V gene's germline CDR1 is MNHEY and CDR2 SMNVEV (reference sequence).

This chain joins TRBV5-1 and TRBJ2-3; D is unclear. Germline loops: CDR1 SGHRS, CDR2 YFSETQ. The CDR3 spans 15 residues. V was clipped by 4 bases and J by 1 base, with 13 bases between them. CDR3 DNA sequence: TGCGCCAGCAGCATAAATCCCACAGGCACAGATACGCAGTATTTT. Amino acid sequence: CASSINPTGTDTQYF.

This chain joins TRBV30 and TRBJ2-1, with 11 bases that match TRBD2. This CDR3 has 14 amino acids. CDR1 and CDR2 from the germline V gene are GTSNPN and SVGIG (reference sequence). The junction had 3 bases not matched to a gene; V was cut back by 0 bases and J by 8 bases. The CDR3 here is CAWSVLAGVDEQFF. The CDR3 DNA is TGTGCCTGGAGTGTACTAGCGGGAGTCGATGAGCAGTTCTTC.

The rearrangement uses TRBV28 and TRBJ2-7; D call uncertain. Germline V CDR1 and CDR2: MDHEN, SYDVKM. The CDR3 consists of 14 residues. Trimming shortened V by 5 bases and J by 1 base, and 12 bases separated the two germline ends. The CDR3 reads CASSLILRSYEQYF. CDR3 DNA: TGTGCCAGCAGTCTGATCCTCAGATCCTACGAGCAGTACTTC.

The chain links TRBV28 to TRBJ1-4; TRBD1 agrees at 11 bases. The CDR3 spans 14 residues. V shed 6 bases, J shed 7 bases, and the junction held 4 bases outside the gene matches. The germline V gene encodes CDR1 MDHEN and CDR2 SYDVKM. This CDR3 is CASRWTGGGEKLFF. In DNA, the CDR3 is TGTGCCAGCAGATGGACAGGGGGCGGTGAAAAACTGTTTTTT.

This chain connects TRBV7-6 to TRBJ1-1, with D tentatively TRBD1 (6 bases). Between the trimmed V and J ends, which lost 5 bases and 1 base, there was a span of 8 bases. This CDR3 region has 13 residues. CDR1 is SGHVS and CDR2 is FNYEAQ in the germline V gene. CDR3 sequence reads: CASSEGQNTEAFF. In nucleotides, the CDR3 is TGTGCCAGCAGCGAGGGACAGAACACTGAAGCTTTCTTT.

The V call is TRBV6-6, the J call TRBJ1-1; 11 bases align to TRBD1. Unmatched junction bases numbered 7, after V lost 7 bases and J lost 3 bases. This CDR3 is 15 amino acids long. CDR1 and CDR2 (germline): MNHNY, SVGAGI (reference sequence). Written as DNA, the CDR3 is TGTGCCAGCAATGGACAGGGGGCCGGAGACACTGAAGCTTTCTTT. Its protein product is CASNGQGAGDTEAFF.

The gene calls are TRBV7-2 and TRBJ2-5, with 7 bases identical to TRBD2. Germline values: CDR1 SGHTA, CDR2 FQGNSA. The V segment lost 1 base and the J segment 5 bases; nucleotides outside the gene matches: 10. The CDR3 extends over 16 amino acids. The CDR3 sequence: CASSLVLGGRWETQYF. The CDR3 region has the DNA TGTGCCAGCAGCTTAGTTTTGGGAGGGCGCTGGGAGACCCAGTACTTC.

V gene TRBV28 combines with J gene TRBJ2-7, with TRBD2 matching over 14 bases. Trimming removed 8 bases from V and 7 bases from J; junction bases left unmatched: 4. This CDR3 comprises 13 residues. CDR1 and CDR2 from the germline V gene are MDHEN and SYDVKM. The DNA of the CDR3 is TGTGCCAGCGGACTAGCGGGAGGTGGAGAGCAGTACTTC. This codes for CASGLAGGGEQYF.

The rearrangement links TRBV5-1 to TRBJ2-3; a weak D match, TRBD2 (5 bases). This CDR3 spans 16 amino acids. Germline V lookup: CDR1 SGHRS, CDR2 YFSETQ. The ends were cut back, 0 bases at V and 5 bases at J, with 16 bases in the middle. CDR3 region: CASSLGEGYLLDTQYF. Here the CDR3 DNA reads TGCGCCAGCAGCTTGGGAGAGGGATACTTATTAGATACGCAGTATTTT.

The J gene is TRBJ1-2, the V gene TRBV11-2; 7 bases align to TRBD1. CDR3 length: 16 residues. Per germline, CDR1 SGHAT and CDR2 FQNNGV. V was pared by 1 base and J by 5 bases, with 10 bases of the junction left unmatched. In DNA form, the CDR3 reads TGTGCCAGCAGCTTAGGGAAGGGACAGTTTGGTTATGGCTACACCTTC. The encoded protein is CASSLGKGQFGYGYTF.

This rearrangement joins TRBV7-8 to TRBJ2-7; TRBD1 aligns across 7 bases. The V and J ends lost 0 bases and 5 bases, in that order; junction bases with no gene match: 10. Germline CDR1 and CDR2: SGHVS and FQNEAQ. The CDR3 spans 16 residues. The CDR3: CASSLALMRGRDEQYF. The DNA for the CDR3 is TGTGCCAGCAGCTTAGCGCTAATGAGGGGGCGCGACGAGCAGTACTTC.

Written as DNA, the CDR3 is TGTGCCAGCAGCTTGGGACAGGGGGGATATGGGGCCAACGTCCTGACTTTC. Protein: CASSLGQGGYGANVLTF. This chain connects TRBV5-4 to TRBJ2-6; 9 bases are a match to TRBD1. Unmatched junction bases numbered 4, after V lost 0 bases and J lost 3 bases. The CDR3 extends over 17 amino acids. The germline CDR1 and CDR2 sequences are SGHNT and YYREEE (reference sequence).

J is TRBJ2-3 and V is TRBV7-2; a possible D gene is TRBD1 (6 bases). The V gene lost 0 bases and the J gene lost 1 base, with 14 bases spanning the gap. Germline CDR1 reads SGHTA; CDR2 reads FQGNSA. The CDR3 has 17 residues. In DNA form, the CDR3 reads TGTGCCAGCAGCTTAGCGCTCTTAGGGGGAGGCACAGATACGCAGTATTTT. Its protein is CASSLALLGGGTDTQYF. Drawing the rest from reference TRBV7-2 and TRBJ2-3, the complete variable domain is GAGVSQSPSNKVTEKGKDVELRCDPISGHTALYWYRQSLGQGLEFLIYFQGNSAPDKSGLPSDRFSAERTGGSVSTLTIQRTQQEDSAVYLCASSLALLGGGTDTQYFGPGTRLTVL.